This T cell receptor (beta chain) comes out of a study of radiotherapy plus CTLA-4 blockade in lung cancer. Study details: Among all patients, 15% to 20% showed objective responses, while roughly 31% had disease control.

Using immunoSEQ multiplex PCR, the repertoire was profiled, and TCRdb retains in-frame clones only, with some absent. Of over 35,000 clones in the sample, over 60% are singletons; the top ten hold over 2%. This CDR3 comprises 14 residues. Germline values: CDR1 SGHTA, CDR2 FQGNSA. V was pared by 2 bases and J by 4 bases, with 11 bases between. Focal radiation plus CTLA-4 blockade with ipilimumab was administered to patients who had chemo-refractory metastatic non-small-cell lung cancer. Study-wide findings and caveats: In blood, tumor-derived TCR clones expanded after radiotherapy plus ipilimumab.

In the case of this clone: The antigen is unknown.

This TCR was sampled from a human donor with non-small cell lung cancer whose response to radiotherapy plus ipilimumab could not be evaluated. V and J are TRBV7-2 and TRBJ2-5; TRBD1 might be the D (6 bases). The input for sequencing was peripheral blood, taken from a patient treated with radiotherapy plus ipilimumab. DNA of the CDR3: TGTGCCAGCAGCTTATCAGGGGACGGAGAGACCCAGTACTTC. This encodes CASSLSGDGETQYF.